This T cell receptor beta chain was found in a study of cytomegalovirus exposure and HLA in healthy donors. The assay was immunoSEQ multiplex PCR, and TCRdb's table has in-frame clones only and misses some. This sample has approximately 82,000 clones, with roughly 95% found just once. Trimming removed 4 bases at V and 0 bases at J, with 10 bases between. The CDR3 loop spans 15 amino acids. Germline CDR1 reads SEHNR; CDR2 reads FQNEAQ (reference sequence). The sequenced sample was PBMCs. The receptor comes from a woman in her late teens or twenties in good health and CMV-seronegative. The V and J genes are TRBV7-9 and TRBJ1-5; possibly TRBD1 for D (5 bases). DNA for the CDR3: TGTGCCAGCAGCTCTCAGGGAATTAGCAATCAGCCCCAGCATTTT. Amino acid sequence: CASSSQGISNQPQHF.